Listed here are 21 T cell receptor beta chains from one sample, sequenced in a study of shared clonotypes between healthy human individuals. Sequencing used immunoSEQ multiplex PCR; TCRdb keeps in-frame clones, though not all of them. Of some 2,500,000 clones listed, 80% to 95% are singletons. The sequenced material came from naive CD4+ T cells from PBMCs. Subset denoted: CD45RA+ positively selected. The receptors stem from a man between 18 and 29 years old in good health. Some clones in this sample may be carry-over from other donors' samples.

The CDR3 spells CASSPVLAINTGELFF. The DNA of the CDR3 is TGTGCCAGCTCACCGGTACTAGCGATTAACACCGGGGAGCTGTTTTTT. The V call is TRBV18, the J call TRBJ2-2; 7 bases map to TRBD2. In germline, CDR1 is KGHSH, CDR2 LQKENI. CDR3 length equals 16 residues. V was clipped by 3 bases and J by 2 bases; unmatched bases: 6.

V and J are TRBV5-1 and TRBJ2-7; 8 bases are a match to TRBD2. The CDR3 runs to 13 residues. The ends lost 1 base at V and 6 bases at J; junction bases unmatched: 3. Looked up from germline, CDR1 is SGHRS and CDR2 is YFSETQ. In DNA, the CDR3 is TGCGCCAGCAGCTTGCAAGCGGGAGCCGAGCAGTACTTC. Its protein product is CASSLQAGAEQYF.

The genes are TRBV2 and TRBJ1-1, with 7 nucleotides matching TRBD1. The CDR3 has 19 amino acids. V lost 2 bases, J lost 0 bases, and 15 bases stayed unmatched. The germline CDR1 and CDR2 sequences are SNHLY and FYNNEI. The CDR3 reads CASSELTRTGVRMNTEAFF. Written as DNA, the CDR3 is TGTGCCAGCAGTGAATTAACCCGGACAGGAGTCCGTATGAACACTGAAGCTTTCTTT. The entire variable domain, with the rest obtained from reference TRBV2 and TRBJ1-1, is as follows: EPEVTQTPSHQVTQMGQEVILRCVPISNHLYFYWYRQILGQKVEFLVSFYNNEISEKSEIFDDQFSVERPDGSNFTLKIRSTKLEDSAMYFCASSELTRTGVRMNTEAFFGQGTRLTVV.

The chain carries TRBV4-1 and TRBJ1-1; D might be TRBD1 (6 bases). This CDR3 is built from 14 residues. Between the trimmed V and J ends, which lost 5 bases and 1 base, there was a span of 11 bases. In germline, CDR1 is MGHRA, CDR2 YSYEKL. CDR3 sequence: CASSKRQENTEAFF. The CDR3 bases are TGCGCCAGCAGCAAGCGACAGGAGAACACTGAAGCTTTCTTT.

The V gene is TRBV27, the J gene TRBJ1-4; D remains ambiguous. Trimming stripped 7 bases from V and 5 bases from J, with 14 bases between. The length of the CDR3 is 14 residues. Germline CDR1 reads MNHEY; CDR2 reads SMNVEV (reference sequence). The CDR3 reads CASTPYHLNEKLFF. The CDR3 coding sequence is TGTGCCAGCACCCCGTACCACTTGAATGAAAAACTGTTTTTT.

The gene calls are TRBV7-6 and TRBJ2-1; the D is unclear. The germline V gene has CDR1 SGHVS and CDR2 FNYEAQ. V shed 5 bases and J shed 4 bases, with 18 bases lying between them. This CDR3 has 16 amino acids. DNA of the CDR3: TGTGCCAGCAGCCCCTGGCTGGGGTCCCCTTACAATGAGCAGTTCTTC. Its translation: CASSPWLGSPYNEQFF.

This chain uses TRBV10-2 with TRBJ2-1; TRBD2 matches at 8 bases. Germline V CDR1 and CDR2: WSHSY, SAAADI. CDR3 length: 13 amino acids. Trimming at V came to 7 bases and at J to 8 bases, leaving 7 bases not matched to a gene. The CDR3 coding sequence is TGCGCCAGCATGGCGTCCGGGGGGGATGAGCAGTTCTTC. It is translated as CASMASGGDEQFF.

V and J are TRBV5-1 and TRBJ2-3; 9 bases are a match to TRBD1. Unmatched junction bases numbered 3, after V lost 2 bases and J lost 2 bases. The CDR3 runs 15 residues. CDR1 is SGHRS, CDR2 YFSETQ, per germline. The CDR3 protein is CASSFTGGTTDTQYF. The DNA of the CDR3 is TGCGCCAGCAGCTTTACAGGGGGCACCACAGATACGCAGTATTTT. The whole variable domain, remainder taken from reference TRBV5-1 and TRBJ2-3, is KAGVTQTPRYLIKTRGQQVTLSCSPISGHRSVSWYQQTPGQGLQFLFEYFSETQRNKGNFPGRFSGRQFSNSRSEMNVSTLELGDSALYLCASSFTGGTTDTQYFGPGTRLTVL.

The rearrangement joins TRBV4-1 to TRBJ2-3; 11 bases line up with TRBD1. Trimming took 4 bases from V and 3 from J; bases not matched to a gene: 6. The CDR3 has 16 residues. Germline CDR1 and CDR2: MGHRA and YSYEKL. CDR3 bases: TGCGCCAGCAGCCGGACCGGGACAGGGGGGACAGATACGCAGTATTTT. Encoded protein: CASSRTGTGGTDTQYF.

The chain recombines TRBV5-1 with TRBJ1-2; weak D call: TRBD1 (5 bases). Germline loops: CDR1 SGHRS, CDR2 YFSETQ. The V gene lost 4 bases and the J gene lost 2 bases, with 9 bases spanning the gap. CDR3 length: 13 amino acids. DNA of the CDR3: TGCGCCAGCAGCACTGACAGAAACTATGGCTACACCTTC. Its translation is CASSTDRNYGYTF.

As DNA, the CDR3 is TGTGCCAGTAGTATTTGGGGGGGCACTGAAGCTTTCTTT. It is translated as CASSIWGGTEAFF. V usage is TRBV19 and J usage is TRBJ1-1; D is perhaps TRBD1 (5 bases). This CDR3 has 13 residues. The germline V and J ends were trimmed by 3 bases and 4 bases, with 9 bases remaining between them. CDR1 and CDR2 (germline): LNHDA, SQIVND (reference sequence).

This chain connects TRBV7-9 to TRBJ1-1; 7 bases are a match to TRBD1. The CDR3 loop spans 17 amino acids. J gave up 1 base and V 4 bases, and 12 bases lay outside the gene matches. Germline values: CDR1 SEHNR, CDR2 FQNEAQ (reference sequence). CDR3 sequence (DNA): TGTGCCAGCAGCTACACAGGGGCCTACGTCCGGAACACTGAAGCTTTCTTT. Translating it yields CASSYTGAYVRNTEAFF.

The V and J genes are TRBV28 and TRBJ2-5; no firm D call. The end of the DNA aligns better with TRBJ2-7, so the J call may be wrong. The germline V gene encodes CDR1 MDHEN and CDR2 SYDVKM. This CDR3 has 11 amino acids. Written as DNA, the CDR3 is TGTGCCAGCACGGATAAGTACGAGCAGTACTTC. It is translated as CASTDKYEQYF.

V is TRBV9 and J is TRBJ1-1; 10 bases align to TRBD1. Trimming cost V 0 bases and J 3 bases; bases outside gene matches: 8. There are 17 residues in the CDR3. Germline V gene sequence: CDR1 SGDLS, CDR2 YYNGEE. This chain's CDR3 is CASSVDRDRGQYTEAFF. CDR3 sequence (DNA): TGTGCCAGCAGCGTAGACCGGGACAGGGGTCAGTACACTGAAGCTTTCTTT.

The rearrangement links TRBV27 to TRBJ1-5, with TRBD1 matching 10 bases. Germline lookup yields CDR1 MNHEY and CDR2 SMNVEV (reference sequence). There are 14 residues in the CDR3. Losses at the gene ends were 4 bases for V and 7 bases for J; bases not matched to a gene: 4. As DNA, the CDR3 is TGTGCCAGCAGTTGGACAGGGGGAAGGCAGCCCCAGCATTTT. Translation gives CASSWTGGRQPQHF.

The V and J genes are TRBV5-1 and TRBJ2-1, with D maybe TRBD2 (6 bases). The CDR3 totals 15 residues. Per germline, CDR1 SGHRS and CDR2 YFSETQ. Trimming shortened V by 6 bases and J by 9 bases, and 22 bases separated the two germline ends. As DNA, the CDR3 is TGCGCCAGCAATCAAGGGACGGGAGTTCGCTTTGAGCAGTTCTTC. It translates to CASNQGTGVRFEQFF.

This clone showed up just a few times. The chain joins TRBV6-1 to TRBJ2-3, with a possible D match to TRBD1 (5 bases). The length of the CDR3 is 13 residues. Trimming removed 7 bases at V and 11 bases at J, with 19 bases between. Germline V gene lookup returns CDR1 MNHNS and CDR2 SASEGT. CDR3 DNA sequence: TGTGCCAGCAAGGACACCCAACCTAGAAGGCAGTATTTT. Translated, it gives CASKDTQPRRQYF.

The V and J genes are TRBV5-4 and TRBJ2-7; TRBD2 might be the D (5 bases). The germline V and J ends were trimmed by 4 bases and 2 bases, with 16 bases remaining between them. The CDR3 is 15 amino acids. CDR1 is SGHNT and CDR2 is YYREEE in the germline V gene (reference sequence). CDR3 region: CASSAGVGRAYEQYF. As DNA, the CDR3 is TGTGCCAGCAGCGCCGGGGTCGGTCGTGCCTACGAGCAGTACTTC.

The V call is TRBV5-1, the J call TRBJ2-7, with 7 bases fitting TRBD2. The germline V gene encodes CDR1 SGHRS and CDR2 YFSETQ. This CDR3 contains 15 residues. Trimming cost V 0 bases and J 3 bases; bases outside gene matches: 6. Here the CDR3 DNA reads TGCGCCAGCAGCTTGGATCCCCTAGCGGACTACGAGCAGTACTTC. It encodes CASSLDPLADYEQYF.

This chain uses TRBV9 with TRBJ2-5; perhaps TRBD1 as D (6 bases). The germline gives CDR1 SGDLS, CDR2 YYNGEE. The CDR3 has 14 amino acids. Trimming took 4 bases from V and 4 from J, leaving 14 bases between them. CDR3 region: CASSLGQPGETQYF. CDR3 nucleotides: TGTGCCAGCAGCCTAGGACAGCCGGGAGAGACCCAGTACTTC.

V is TRBV28 and J is TRBJ2-5; 7 nucleotides match TRBD1. The J call may be faulty, since TRBJ2-7 better matches the DNA end. CDR1 is MDHEN, CDR2 SYDVKM, per germline. The CDR3 extends over 12 amino acids. CDR3 DNA: TGTGCCAGCAAGGGGGCATGGTACGAGCAGTACTTC. It translates to CASKGAWYEQYF.